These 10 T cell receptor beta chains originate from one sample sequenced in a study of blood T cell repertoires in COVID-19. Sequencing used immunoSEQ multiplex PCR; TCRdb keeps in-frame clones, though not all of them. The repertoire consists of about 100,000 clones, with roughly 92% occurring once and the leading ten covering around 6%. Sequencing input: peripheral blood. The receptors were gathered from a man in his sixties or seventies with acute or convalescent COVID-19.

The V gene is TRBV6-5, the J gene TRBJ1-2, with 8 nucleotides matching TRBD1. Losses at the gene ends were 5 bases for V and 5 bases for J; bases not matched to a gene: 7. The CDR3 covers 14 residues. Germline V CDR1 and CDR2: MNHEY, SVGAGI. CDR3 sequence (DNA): TGTGCCAGCAGTCCCTCCGGGACAGGTTATGGCTACACCTTC. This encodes CASSPSGTGYGYTF.

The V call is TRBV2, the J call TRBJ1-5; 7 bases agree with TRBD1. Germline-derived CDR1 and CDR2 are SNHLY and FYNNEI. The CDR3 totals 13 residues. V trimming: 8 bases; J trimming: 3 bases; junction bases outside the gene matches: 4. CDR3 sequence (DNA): TGTGCCAGCGGACAGGAGTACAATCAGCCCCAGCATTTT. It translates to CASGQEYNQPQHF.

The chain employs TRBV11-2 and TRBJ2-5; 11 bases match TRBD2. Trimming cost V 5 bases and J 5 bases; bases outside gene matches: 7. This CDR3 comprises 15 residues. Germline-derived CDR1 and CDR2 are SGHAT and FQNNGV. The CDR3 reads CASSHTSGSWETQYF. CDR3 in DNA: TGTGCCAGCAGCCATACTAGCGGGAGTTGGGAGACCCAGTACTTC.

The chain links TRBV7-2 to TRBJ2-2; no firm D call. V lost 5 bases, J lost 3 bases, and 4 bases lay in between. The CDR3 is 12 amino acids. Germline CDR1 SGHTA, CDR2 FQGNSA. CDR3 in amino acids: CASSLYTGELFF. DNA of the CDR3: TGTGCCAGCAGCCTATACACCGGGGAGCTGTTTTTT.

The CDR3 loop is CASSLGTSGRAVGELFF. The CDR3 DNA sequence: TGTGCCAGCAGCCTAGGGACTAGCGGGAGGGCCGTCGGGGAGCTGTTTTTT. This rearrangement joins TRBV11-2 to TRBJ2-2; 16 bases fit TRBD2. Germline CDR1 reads SGHAT; CDR2 reads FQNNGV. The CDR3 runs 17 residues. Trimming removed 5 bases from V and 7 bases from J; junction bases left unmatched: 7.

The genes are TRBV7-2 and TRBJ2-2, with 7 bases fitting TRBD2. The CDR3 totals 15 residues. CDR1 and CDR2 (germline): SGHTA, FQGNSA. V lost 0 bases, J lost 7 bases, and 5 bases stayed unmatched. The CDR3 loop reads CASSLAGGPVGELFF. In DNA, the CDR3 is TGTGCCAGCAGCTTAGCGGGAGGGCCTGTCGGGGAGCTGTTTTTT.

In nucleotides, the CDR3 is TGTGCCAGCAGCACAACCTTACAAGTACAAGAGACCCAGTACTTC. Its translation is CASSTTLQVQETQYF. The chain carries TRBV11-2 and TRBJ2-5, with D unclear. The germline gives CDR1 SGHAT, CDR2 FQNNGV. The CDR3 runs to 15 residues. Trimming cost V 5 bases and J 2 bases, with 15 bases left between them.

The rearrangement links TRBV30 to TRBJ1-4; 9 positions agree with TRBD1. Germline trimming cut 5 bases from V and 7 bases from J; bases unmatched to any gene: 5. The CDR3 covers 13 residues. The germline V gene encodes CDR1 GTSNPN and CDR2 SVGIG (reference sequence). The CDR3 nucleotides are TGTGCCTGGGGGACAGGGAGTAGTGAAAAACTGTTTTTT. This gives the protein CAWGTGSSEKLFF.

CDR3 region: CASSPGLAGYNEQFF. In DNA, the CDR3 is TGCGCCAGCAGCCCGGGACTAGCGGGGTACAATGAGCAGTTCTTC. This chain connects TRBV5-1 to TRBJ2-1, with 13 bases lining up with TRBD2. The CDR3 extends over 15 amino acids. From germline, CDR1 is SGHRS and CDR2 YFSETQ. V gave up 4 bases and J gave up 4 bases; unmatched junction bases: 2.

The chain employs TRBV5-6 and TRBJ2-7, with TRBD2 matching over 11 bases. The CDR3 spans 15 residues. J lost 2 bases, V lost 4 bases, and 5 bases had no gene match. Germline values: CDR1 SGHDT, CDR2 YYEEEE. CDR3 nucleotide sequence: TGTGCCAGCAGCCCGGGGACTAGCGGACCCTACGAGCAGTACTTC. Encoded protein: CASSPGTSGPYEQYF. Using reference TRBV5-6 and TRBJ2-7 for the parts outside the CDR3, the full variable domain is DAGVTQSPTHLIKTRGQQVTLRCSPKSGHDTVSWYQQALGQGPQFIFQYYEEEERQRGNFPDRFSGHQFPNYSSELNVNALLLGDSALYLCASSPGTSGPYEQYFGPGTRLTVT.